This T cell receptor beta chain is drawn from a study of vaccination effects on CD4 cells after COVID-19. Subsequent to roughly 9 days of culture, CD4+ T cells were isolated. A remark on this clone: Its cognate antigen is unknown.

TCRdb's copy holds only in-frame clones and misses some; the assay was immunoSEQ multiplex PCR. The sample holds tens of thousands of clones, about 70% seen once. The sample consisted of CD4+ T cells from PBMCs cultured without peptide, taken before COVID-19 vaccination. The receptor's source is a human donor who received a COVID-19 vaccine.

CDR3 bases: TGTGCCAGCAGTGAATTGGAGAACACTGAAGCTTTCTTT. Its protein is CASSELENTEAFF. The chain carries TRBV2 and TRBJ1-1; D is unresolved. CDR1 is SNHLY, CDR2 FYNNEI, per germline. This CDR3 has 13 amino acids. Trimming cost V 2 bases and J 1 base, with 5 bases left between them.